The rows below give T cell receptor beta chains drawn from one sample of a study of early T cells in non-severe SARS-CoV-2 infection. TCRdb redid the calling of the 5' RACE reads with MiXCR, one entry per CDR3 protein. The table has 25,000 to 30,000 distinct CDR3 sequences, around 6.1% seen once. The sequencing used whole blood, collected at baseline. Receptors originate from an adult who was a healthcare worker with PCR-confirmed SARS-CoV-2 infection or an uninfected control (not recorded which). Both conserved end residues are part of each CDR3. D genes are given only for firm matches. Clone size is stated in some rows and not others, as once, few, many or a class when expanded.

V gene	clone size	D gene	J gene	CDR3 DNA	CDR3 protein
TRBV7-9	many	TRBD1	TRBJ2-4	TGTGCCAGCAGAAACTCAGGGACAGGGGAAAACATTCAGTACTTC	CASRNSGTGENIQYF
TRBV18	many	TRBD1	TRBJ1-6	TGTGCCAGCTCACGGGGACAGCCTAATGATTCACCCCTCCACTTT	CASSRGQPNDSPLHF
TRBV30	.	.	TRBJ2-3	TGTGCCTGGGAGGGAGGCACAGATACGCAGTATTTT	CAWEGGTDTQYF
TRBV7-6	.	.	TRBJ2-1	TGTGCCAGCAGCCGGGGACCCAGCTCCTACAATGAGCAGTTCTTC	CASSRGPSSYNEQFF
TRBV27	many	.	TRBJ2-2	TGTGCCAGCAGTCCATCAGGCTTGGGGGGCGGGGAGCTGTTTTTT	CASSPSGLGGGELFF
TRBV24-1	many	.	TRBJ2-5	TGTGCCACCAGTGATCTATGGGAAGAGACCCAGTACTTC	CATSDLWEETQYF
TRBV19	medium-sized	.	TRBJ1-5	TGTGCCAGTAGTATACAGGACCCTCAGCCCCAGCATTTT	CASSIQDPQPQHF
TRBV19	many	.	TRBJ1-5	TGTGCCAGCGATCAGGGGTATAGCAATCAGCCCCAGCATTTT	CASDQGYSNQPQHF
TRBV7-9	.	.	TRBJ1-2	TGTGCCAGCAGCACCCCCGGGGCCGGAGCTGGCTACACCTTC	CASSTPGAGAGYTF
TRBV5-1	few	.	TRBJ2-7	TGCGCCAGCAGCGCAGGGGTCGGGCGTAACGAGCAGTACTTC	CASSAGVGRNEQYF
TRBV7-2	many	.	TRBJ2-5	TGTGCCAGCACCAACTATATAGGGCGAGAGACCCAGTACTTC	CASTNYIGRETQYF
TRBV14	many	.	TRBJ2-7	TGTGCCAGCAGCCATCGCGTCGGGACGGGGACCTACGAGCAGTACTTC	CASSHRVGTGTYEQYF
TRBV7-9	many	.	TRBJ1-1	TGTGCCAGCAGCTTTACAGGGAGCACTGAAGCTTTCTTT	CASSFTGSTEAFF
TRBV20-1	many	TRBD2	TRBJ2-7	TGCAGTGCTAGAAATCCGGGACTAGCTCGCGAGCAGTACTTC	CSARNPGLAREQYF